This passage covers 28 T cell receptor beta chains from one sample sequenced in a study of a mutant IDH1 vaccine in newly diagnosed glioma. Specified time point: week 47, end of study. Doses consisted of 300 ug of mutant IDH1 20-mer peptide each, paired with topical imiquimod. Assay: immunoSEQ multiplex PCR; the TCRdb copy retains only in-frame clones and omits some. The sample lists fewer than 55,000 clones, around three fifths seen once, with 4% to 6% in the top ten. No antigen has been identified for these receptors. The material sequenced was peripheral blood mononuclear cells (PBMCs), taken from a glioma patient whose treatment included an IDH1 peptide vaccine. The receptors were sampled from a man in his forties with glioma. Some clones in this sample may be carry-over from other donors' samples.

As DNA, the CDR3 is TGTGCCAGTACCGAAACCTTGAACACTGAAGCTTTCTTT. It codes for CASTETLNTEAFF. The V and J genes are TRBV19 and TRBJ1-1; D is undetermined. Trimming cost V 7 bases and J 0 bases, with 9 bases left between them. CDR3 length: 13 amino acids. Germline CDR1 reads LNHDA; CDR2 reads SQIVND (reference sequence).

The rearrangement joins TRBV6-5 to TRBJ2-4; D is possibly TRBD1 (5 bases). CDR3 length: 15 amino acids. Trimming shortened V by 0 bases and J by 9 bases, and 15 bases separated the two germline ends. CDR1 is MNHEY, CDR2 SVGAGI, per germline. The CDR3 region is CASSYSPSGWGIQYF. The DNA of the CDR3 is TGTGCCAGCAGTTACTCACCTTCAGGGTGGGGCATTCAGTACTTC.

J is TRBJ2-5 and V is TRBV25-1, with unresolved D. V shed 1 base and J shed 4 bases, with 16 bases lying between them. Germline V gives CDR1 MGHDK, CDR2 SYGVNS. This CDR3 spans 16 amino acids. CDR3 in amino acids: CASSEFFVYGGETQYF. CDR3 coding DNA: TGTGCCAGCAGTGAATTCTTTGTGTATGGTGGAGAGACCCAGTACTTC.

The chain is built from TRBV2 and TRBJ2-5; D unclear. Germline V lookup: CDR1 SNHLY, CDR2 FYNNEI. The CDR3 has 11 residues. Between the trimmed V and J ends, which lost 6 bases and 7 bases, there was a span of 9 bases. The CDR3 DNA follows: TGTGCCAGCAGCCCGTCAGGGACCCAGTACTTC. Translating gives CASSPSGTQYF.

CDR3 DNA: TGTGCCTGGAGATTCCGGGACAGGGTTTGGAATGAGCAGTTCTTC. Its protein is CAWRFRDRVWNEQFF. This chain connects TRBV30 to TRBJ2-1, with 9 bases identical to TRBD1. Germline V lookup: CDR1 GTSNPN, CDR2 SVGIG (reference sequence). This CDR3 contains 15 residues. Trimming removed 3 bases from V and 7 bases from J; junction bases left unmatched: 10.

V usage is TRBV4-2 and J usage is TRBJ2-7; no reliable D call. Germline values: CDR1 LGHNA, CDR2 YNFKEQ. The CDR3 totals 14 residues. V was pared by 0 bases and J by 2 bases, with 8 bases between. Here the CDR3 reads CASSQDGLTYEQYF. The CDR3, as DNA: TGTGCCAGCAGCCAAGATGGGCTAACCTACGAGCAGTACTTC.

The gene calls are TRBV5-5 and TRBJ2-7, with a weak D call TRBD1 (6 bases). Germline-derived CDR1 and CDR2 are SGHKS and YYEKEE (reference sequence). With 0 bases removed from V and 2 bases from J, the gap between germline ends came to 12 bases. The CDR3 sequence is 15 residues long. The CDR3 DNA reads as TGTGCCAGCAGCTTGGTCCCGACAGGCCCCTACGAGCAGTACTTC. Protein sequence: CASSLVPTGPYEQYF.

Turning to this clone: The sample carries other DNA sequences with the same CDR3. J is TRBJ1-1 and V is TRBV18; D may be TRBD1 (6 bases). CDR1 is KGHSH and CDR2 is LQKENI in the germline V gene. With 6 bases removed from V and 4 bases from J, the gap between germline ends came to 12 bases. The CDR3 has 13 amino acids. CDR3 sequence: CASSSTGSTEAFF. As DNA, the CDR3 is TGTGCCAGCTCTTCCACAGGGAGCACTGAAGCTTTCTTT.

The chain combines TRBV29-1 with TRBJ1-3; unclear D gene. CDR1 is SQVTM and CDR2 is ANQGSEA in the germline V gene. V lost 5 bases and J 4 bases, leaving 21 bases between the germline ends. The CDR3 length is 16 residues. CDR3 residues: CSVWARKASNGNTIYF. DNA for the CDR3: TGCAGCGTTTGGGCCAGAAAGGCCTCAAACGGAAACACCATATATTTT.

The chain is built from TRBV2 and TRBJ2-3; D gene unclear. The germline gives CDR1 SNHLY, CDR2 FYNNEI. This CDR3 contains 13 residues. The V end was cut by 3 bases, the J end by 0 bases, with 4 bases between. The DNA of the CDR3 is TGTGCCAGCAGTGACCGCAGCACAGATACGCAGTATTTT. Its protein is CASSDRSTDTQYF. The full variable domain, completed using reference TRBV2 and TRBJ2-3, is EPEVTQTPSHQVTQMGQEVILRCVPISNHLYFYWYRQILGQKVEFLVSFYNNEISEKSEIFDDQFSVERPDGSNFTLKIRSTKLEDSAMYFCASSDRSTDTQYFGPGTRLTVL.

This chain joins TRBV9 and TRBJ2-2; possibly TRBD1 for D (6 bases). Germline values: CDR1 SGDLS, CDR2 YYNGEE. V lost 1 base, J lost 13 bases, and 11 bases lay in between. CDR3 length: 12 amino acids. The CDR3 DNA reads TGTGCCAGCAGCGTATTGAGGGGGAGGCTGTTTTTT. This encodes CASSVLRGRLFF. The full variable domain, in which reference TRBV9 and TRBJ2-2 provide the parts outside the CDR3, is DSGVTQTPKHLITATGQRVTLRCSPRSGDLSVYWYQQSLDQGLQFLIQYYNGEERAKGNILERFSAQQFPDLHSELNLSSLELGDSALYFCASSVLRGRLFFGEGSRLTVL.

This clone was seen once. This chain links TRBV5-1 with TRBJ1-1; possibly TRBD1 for D (5 bases). Trimming shortened V by 1 base and J by 2 bases, and 9 bases separated the two germline ends. The germline gives CDR1 SGHRS, CDR2 YFSETQ. The CDR3 length is 14 residues. CDR3 DNA: TGCGCCAGCAGCTTGAGGGGCAGAAACACTGAAGCTTTCTTT. This translates into CASSLRGRNTEAFF.

V and J are TRBV19 and TRBJ2-7; D not resolved. From germline, CDR1 is LNHDA and CDR2 SQIVND (reference sequence). The CDR3 length is 13 residues. The CDR3 DNA reads TGTGCTACATCAGATAGCCCCCTCTACGAGCAGTACTTC. Its protein product is CATSDSPLYEQYF.

V usage is TRBV5-6 and J usage is TRBJ1-5, with a tentative D call TRBD1 (5 bases). The CDR3 extends over 16 amino acids. The ends were cut back, 4 bases at V and 4 bases at J, with 18 bases in the middle. Germline V CDR1 and CDR2: SGHDT, YYEEEE. The CDR3 is CASSRWAEGRNQPQHF. DNA of the CDR3: TGTGCCAGCAGCCGGTGGGCAGAGGGGCGAAATCAGCCCCAGCATTTT. The entire variable domain, with the rest obtained from reference TRBV5-6 and TRBJ1-5, is as follows: DAGVTQSPTHLIKTRGQQVTLRCSPKSGHDTVSWYQQALGQGPQFIFQYYEEEERQRGNFPDRFSGHQFPNYSSELNVNALLLGDSALYLCASSRWAEGRNQPQHFGDGTRLSIL.

The chain is built from TRBV11-3 and TRBJ1-2; no clear D. The CDR3 contains 13 residues. The V end was cut by 1 base, the J end by 4 bases, with 7 bases between. Germline CDR1 SGHNT, CDR2 YENEEA. The CDR3 reads CASSLGRPYGYTF. In DNA, the CDR3 is TGTGCCAGCAGCTTAGGCAGGCCCTATGGCTACACCTTC.

This clone was picked up a small number of times. The V and J genes are TRBV12-1 and TRBJ1-6. TRBV12-1 is marked as a pseudogene. The CDR3 has 14 amino acids. The CDR3 DNA reads TGTGCCAGCCCTCAGTTTTTACCGGCTTCACCCCTCCACTTT. Protein: CASPQFLPASPLHF.

This clone was recorded a few times. The rearrangement links TRBV6-6 to TRBJ1-5, with a tentative D call TRBD1 (5 bases). CDR1 and CDR2 (germline): MNHNY, SVGAGI (reference sequence). This CDR3 contains 16 residues. V gave up 2 bases and J gave up 2 bases, with 13 bases separating them. The CDR3 sequence: CASSYARGSGNQPQHF. CDR3 coding DNA: TGTGCCAGCAGTTACGCGAGGGGCTCGGGCAATCAGCCCCAGCATTTT.

This chain links TRBV9 with TRBJ1-2; 7 positions match TRBD1. The CDR3 is 17 amino acids. CDR1 is SGDLS and CDR2 is YYNGEE in the germline V gene. The trim removed 0 bases at V and 3 bases at J, leaving 11 bases unmatched. The CDR3 region is CASSVVGGPILDYGYTF. DNA for the CDR3: TGTGCCAGCAGCGTAGTAGGGGGCCCGATTTTGGACTATGGCTACACCTTC.

The genes are TRBV7-9 and TRBJ2-3; a weak D match, TRBD2 (6 bases). Trimming removed 5 bases at V and 1 base at J, with 10 bases between. CDR1 and CDR2 (germline): SEHNR, FQNEAQ (reference sequence). The CDR3 runs 14 residues. CDR3 protein: CASSLSGGTDTQYF. In DNA form, the CDR3 reads TGTGCCAGCAGCCTGTCGGGGGGCACAGATACGCAGTATTTT.

This rearrangement joins TRBV4-1 to TRBJ1-4; maybe TRBD1 (5 bases). Germline CDR1 and CDR2: MGHRA and YSYEKL. Between the trimmed V and J ends, which lost 1 base and 4 bases, there was a span of 10 bases. CDR3 size: 15 residues. The CDR3 coding sequence is TGCGCCAGCAGCCAAGCGGGGCAGATTAATGAAAAACTGTTTTTT. Its translation is CASSQAGQINEKLFF.

This clone was found once. The chain recombines TRBV7-8 with TRBJ1-4; 9 bases align to TRBD1. CDR3 length equals 15 residues. Trimming took 4 bases from V and 7 from J; bases not matched to a gene: 7. CDR1 SGHVS and CDR2 FQNEAQ come from the germline V gene. The CDR3 DNA reads TGTGCCAGCAGCTCCTACGACAGGGGGACTGAAAAACTGTTTTTT. This codes for CASSSYDRGTEKLFF.

The gene calls are TRBV30 and TRBJ2-5, with TRBD2 identical over 8 bases. Germline-derived CDR1 and CDR2 are GTSNPN and SVGIG (reference sequence). Trimming at V came to 0 bases and at J to 9 bases, leaving 9 bases not matched to a gene. The CDR3 extends over 14 amino acids. CDR3 sequence (DNA): TGTGCCTGGAGTGTAGTAGCGGGGATTACGGCCCAGTACTTC. This codes for CAWSVVAGITAQYF.

The V gene is TRBV25-1, the J gene TRBJ2-5; D is perhaps TRBD1 (6 bases). Trimming stripped 5 bases from V and 1 base from J, with 8 bases between. Germline assignment: CDR1 MGHDK and CDR2 SYGVNS. This CDR3 has 13 residues. The CDR3 bases are TGTGCCAGCAGTTCGGACAGCCAAGAGACCCAGTACTTC. It specifies CASSSDSQETQYF.

The chain has TRBV5-6 and TRBJ1-1, with no clear D. The V end was cut by 2 bases, the J end by 2 bases, with 13 bases between. The CDR3 contains 15 residues. Per the germline V gene, CDR1 is SGHDT and CDR2 is YYEEEE. CDR3 amino acids: CASSFAVSGNTEAFF. The CDR3 nucleotides are TGTGCCAGCAGCTTTGCCGTGAGCGGCAACACTGAAGCTTTCTTT. The full variable domain, its missing parts supplied by reference TRBV5-6 and TRBJ1-1, is DAGVTQSPTHLIKTRGQQVTLRCSPKSGHDTVSWYQQALGQGPQFIFQYYEEEERQRGNFPDRFSGHQFPNYSSELNVNALLLGDSALYLCASSFAVSGNTEAFFGQGTRLTVV.

The rearrangement links TRBV15 to TRBJ2-5; D tentatively reads TRBD1 or TRBD2 (6 bases each). From germline, CDR1 is LNHNV and CDR2 YYDKDF (reference sequence). This CDR3 is 14 amino acids long. V gave up 5 bases and J gave up 9 bases, with 19 bases separating them. CDR3 residues: CATSPSRGQRAQYF. DNA for the CDR3: TGTGCCACCAGCCCAAGTCGGGGGCAGCGGGCCCAGTACTTC. Combining the CDR3 with reference TRBV15 and TRBJ2-5 gives the whole variable domain DAMVIQNPRYQVTQFGKPVTLSCSQTLNHNVMYWYQQKSSQAPKLLFHYYDKDFNNEADTPDNFQSRRPNTSFCFLDIRSPGLGDTAMYLCATSPSRGQRAQYFGPGTRLLVL.

The chain joins TRBV6-4 to TRBJ2-2; D uncertain. V was clipped by 0 bases and J by 2 bases, with 7 bases between them. This CDR3 region has 15 residues. From germline, CDR1 is MRHNA and CDR2 SNTAGT. CDR3 DNA: TGTGCCAGCAGTGACTCGAGAGATAACACCGGGGAGCTGTTTTTT. Its protein is CASSDSRDNTGELFF.

This clone was seen once. The chain combines TRBV6-5 with TRBJ2-7, with 9 bases matching TRBD2. Trimming removed 2 bases from V and 11 bases from J; junction bases left unmatched: 10. Germline lookup yields CDR1 MNHEY and CDR2 SVGAGI. CDR3 length: 14 residues. This CDR3 reads CASSYGAGGRIEYF. The CDR3 DNA reads TGTGCCAGCAGTTACGGCGCGGGGGGGCGTATAGAGTACTTC.

This chain uses TRBV18 with TRBJ1-1; D perhaps matches TRBD1 (5 bases). CDR3 length: 17 residues. Germline CDR1 and CDR2: KGHSH and LQKENI. V shed 0 bases and J shed 1 base, with 15 bases lying between them. CDR3 sequence: CASSPPESGTGNTEAFF. As DNA, the CDR3 is TGTGCCAGCTCACCACCGGAGTCGGGTACAGGGAACACTGAAGCTTTCTTT.